The next 32 T cell receptor beta chains were all read from a single sample in a study of blood T cell repertoires in COVID-19. Produced via immunoSEQ multiplex PCR; TCRdb's table is partial and in-frame only. The sample records roughly 72,000 clones, 75% to 85% being singletons. The sequenced sample consisted of peripheral blood. The receptors come from a woman of 80 years or more with active or convalescent COVID-19.

V is TRBV5-1 and J is TRBJ1-5; possibly TRBD1 for D (5 bases). The CDR3 runs to 15 residues. The V gene's germline CDR1 is SGHRS and CDR2 YFSETQ. V was pared by 0 bases and J by 3 bases, with 10 bases between. CDR3 amino acids: CASSLDQGDNQPQHF. The CDR3 DNA sequence: TGCGCCAGCAGCTTGGACCAGGGTGACAATCAGCCCCAGCATTTT.

The CDR3 DNA is TGCGCCAGCAGCCAAGACAGGGGGCTTACAGATACGCAGTATTTT. The encoded protein is CASSQDRGLTDTQYF. This chain links TRBV4-3 with TRBJ2-3; 8 positions agree with TRBD1. From germline, CDR1 is LGHNA and CDR2 YSLEER. The CDR3 runs to 15 residues. J lost 3 bases, V lost 0 bases, and 2 bases had no gene match.

V and J are TRBV28 and TRBJ2-7, with 7 bases matching TRBD1. Germline V gene sequence: CDR1 MDHEN, CDR2 SYDVKM. After removal of 4 bases from V and 4 bases from J, the junction contained 16 bases not matched to a gene. The CDR3 extends over 17 amino acids. CDR3 sequence reads: CASSSNFFLPDRYEQYF. DNA for the CDR3: TGTGCCAGCAGTTCAAACTTTTTCTTACCGGACAGGTACGAGCAGTACTTC.

The chain uses TRBV5-1 and TRBJ1-1; the D gene is possibly TRBD1 (5 bases). The CDR3 is 17 amino acids. CDR1 and CDR2 (germline): SGHRS, YFSETQ. V was shortened by 2 bases and J by 2 bases, with 19 bases between the two germline ends. The CDR3 loop is CASSLDAVGAVNTEAFF. CDR3 coding DNA: TGCGCCAGCAGCTTAGACGCCGTTGGGGCGGTTAACACTGAAGCTTTCTTT.

This clone was recorded a few times. This chain joins TRBV7-2 and TRBJ2-6, with D unclear. V lost 0 bases to trimming and J lost 4 bases, with 10 bases between them. Germline V gene lookup returns CDR1 SGHTA and CDR2 FQGNSA. This CDR3 spans 16 amino acids. The CDR3 reads CASSLAAGSGANVLTF. The CDR3 DNA sequence: TGTGCCAGCAGCTTAGCGGCAGGATCAGGGGCCAACGTCCTGACTTTC. Based on the CDR3 plus reference TRBV7-2 and TRBJ2-6, the full variable domain is GAGVSQSPSNKVTEKGKDVELRCDPISGHTALYWYRQSLGQGLEFLIYFQGNSAPDKSGLPSDRFSAERTGGSVSTLTIQRTQQEDSAVYLCASSLAAGSGANVLTFGAGSRLTVL.

V gene TRBV6-2 or TRBV6-3 combines with J gene TRBJ1-2; 8 nucleotides line up with TRBD1. Looked up from germline, CDR1 is MNHEY and CDR2 is SVGEGT. CDR3 size: 13 residues. Unmatched junction bases numbered 5, after V lost 3 bases and J lost 8 bases. The CDR3 here is CASSYAGQGGYTF. CDR3 DNA sequence: TGTGCCAGCAGTTATGCCGGACAGGGAGGCTACACCTTC.

This chain uses TRBV28 with TRBJ1-4, with TRBD1 identical over 9 bases. The CDR3 has 13 amino acids. V gave up 6 bases and J gave up 8 bases; unmatched junction bases: 4. From germline, CDR1 is MDHEN and CDR2 SYDVKM. The CDR3, as DNA: TGTGCCAGCAGACGACAGGGGGGCGAAAAACTGTTTTTT. Translation: CASRRQGGEKLFF.

This chain's CDR3 is CASSSPGQGGGNTIYF. Written as DNA, the CDR3 is TGTGCCAGCAGTTCGCCGGGACAGGGAGGAGGAAACACCATATATTTT. The chain is built from TRBV28 and TRBJ1-3; 9 bases align to TRBD1. The CDR3 is made up of 16 amino acids. After removal of 4 bases from V and 4 bases from J, the junction contained 8 bases not matched to a gene. Germline assignment: CDR1 MDHEN and CDR2 SYDVKM.

The chain recombines TRBV6-4 with TRBJ2-5, with TRBD2 matching over 9 bases. The CDR3 totals 15 residues. With V trimmed by 4 bases and J by 1 base, 4 bases remained unmatched. Germline V lookup: CDR1 MRHNA, CDR2 SNTAGT. The CDR3, as DNA: TGTGCCAGCAGTGCCTTTAGCGGGAGCCAAGAGACCCAGTACTTC. It translates to CASSAFSGSQETQYF.

The J gene is TRBJ2-1, the V gene TRBV9, with D possibly being TRBD2 (6 bases). V was clipped by 3 bases and J by 1 base, with 17 bases between them. CDR3 size: 17 residues. Germline values: CDR1 SGDLS, CDR2 YYNGEE. The CDR3 DNA is TGTGCCAGCAGCGCTACCTCGACTAGTTATTCCTACAATGAGCAGTTCTTC. It specifies CASSATSTSYSYNEQFF.

The chain is built from TRBV9 and TRBJ2-2; TRBD1 is a possible D gene (6 bases). The CDR3 has 16 residues. CDR1 is SGDLS, CDR2 YYNGEE, per germline. With 6 bases removed from V and 5 bases from J, the gap between germline ends came to 20 bases. The CDR3 spells CASTGGGGVGTGELFF. The DNA for the CDR3 is TGTGCCAGCACTGGAGGTGGGGGCGTTGGTACCGGGGAGCTGTTTTTT.

V usage is TRBV5-4 and J usage is TRBJ2-7; D perhaps matches TRBD1 (6 bases). Germline lookup yields CDR1 SGHNT and CDR2 YYREEE (reference sequence). CDR3 size: 14 residues. The ends were cut back, 2 bases at V and 4 bases at J, with 13 bases in the middle. CDR3 sequence reads: CASSLGDTSYEQYF. Written as DNA, the CDR3 is TGTGCCAGCAGCTTAGGGGACACTAGTTACGAGCAGTACTTC. Full variable domain (rest looked up from reference TRBV5-4 and TRBJ2-7): ETGVTQSPTHLIKTRGQQVTLRCSSQSGHNTVSWYQQALGQGPQFIFQYYREEENGRGNFPPRFSGLQFPNYSSELNVNALELDDSALYLCASSLGDTSYEQYFGPGTRLTVT.

The chain uses TRBV10-3 and TRBJ2-1; the match to TRBD1 covers 8 bases. The CDR3 covers 16 residues. Trimming took 3 bases from V and 2 from J; bases not matched to a gene: 6. The germline gives CDR1 ENHRY, CDR2 SYGVKD. The CDR3 sequence: CAISEFADRAYNEQFF. CDR3 in DNA: TGTGCCATCAGTGAATTCGCGGACAGGGCCTACAATGAGCAGTTCTTC.

This chain's CDR3 is CASSQGRAGNQPQHF. The DNA for the CDR3 is TGCGCCAGCAGTCAAGGCAGGGCGGGCAATCAGCCCCAGCATTTT. V usage is TRBV23-1 and J usage is TRBJ1-5; weak D call: TRBD1 (5 bases). TRBV23-1 is flagged as an ORF with uncertain function. V was trimmed by 2 bases and J by 2 bases, leaving 10 bases between them. The length of the CDR3 is 15 residues.

The rearrangement joins TRBV4-1 to TRBJ1-5; TRBD1 aligns across 8 bases. This CDR3 has 17 residues. V shed 5 bases and J 3 bases; nucleotides not matched to a gene: 12. Germline values: CDR1 MGHRA, CDR2 YSYEKL. The CDR3 bases are TGCGCCAGCAGCAAAAAATTTGGACAGGGCCTCAATCAGCCCCAGCATTTT. Its protein product is CASSKKFGQGLNQPQHF.

The gene calls are TRBV29-1 and TRBJ1-2; 8 bases line up with TRBD1. Germline V gene sequence: CDR1 SQVTM, CDR2 ANQGSEA. The junction had 3 bases not matched to a gene; V was cut back by 6 bases and J by 3 bases. The CDR3 runs 12 residues. The CDR3 coding sequence is TGCAGCGTGAAACAGGGGGACTATGGCTACACCTTC. Protein product: CSVKQGDYGYTF. Using reference TRBV29-1 and TRBJ1-2 for the parts outside the CDR3, the full variable domain is SAVISQKPSRDICQRGTSLTIQCQVDSQVTMMFWYRQQPGQSLTLIATANQGSEATYESGFVIDKFPISRPNLTFSTLTVSNMSPEDSSIYLCSVKQGDYGYTFGSGTRLTVV.

This chain connects TRBV7-2 to TRBJ1-6; TRBD1 agrees at 8 bases. The length of the CDR3 is 18 residues. V was pared by 2 bases and J by 6 bases, with 12 bases of the junction left unmatched. In germline, CDR1 is SGHTA, CDR2 FQGNSA. CDR3 region: CASSLQTIKTGANSPLHF. For the CDR3, the DNA is TGTGCCAGCAGCTTACAAACTATAAAGACAGGGGCTAATTCACCCCTCCACTTT.

This clone was seen more than once but under ten times. The chain carries TRBV18 and TRBJ2-7; TRBD1 agrees at 7 bases. The CDR3 extends over 14 amino acids. Germline V gene data show CDR1 as KGHSH and CDR2 as LQKENI. J was trimmed by 3 bases and V by 5 bases; bases with no gene match: 7. The CDR3 DNA follows: TGTGCCAGCTCATCGTTCGGACAGGTCTACGAGCAGTACTTC. Protein sequence: CASSSFGQVYEQYF.

The chain joins TRBV27 to TRBJ2-7; 7 bases line up with TRBD2. This CDR3 has 13 amino acids. V lost 8 bases, J lost 4 bases, and 8 bases stayed unmatched. Germline V gives CDR1 MNHEY, CDR2 SMNVEV (reference sequence). The CDR3 DNA reads as TGTGCCAGCGCCAGGACTAGTTCTTACGAGCAGTACTTC. As protein: CASARTSSYEQYF.

CDR3 protein: CASCTQGPNYGYTF. For the CDR3, the DNA is TGTGCCAGCTGCACACAGGGACCTAACTATGGCTACACCTTC. The V and J genes are TRBV5-6 and TRBJ1-2; tentative D call: TRBD1 (6 bases). Per germline, CDR1 SGHDT and CDR2 YYEEEE. The CDR3 length is 14 residues. The V end was cut by 7 bases, the J end by 0 bases, with 13 bases between.

This chain joins TRBV19 and TRBJ2-5; a weak D match, TRBD1 (5 bases). This CDR3 is 15 amino acids long. Germline V gives CDR1 LNHDA, CDR2 SQIVND (reference sequence). With 4 bases removed from V and 5 bases from J, the gap between germline ends came to 17 bases. CDR3 region: CASSTTKAGLETQYF. CDR3 DNA: TGTGCCAGTAGTACCACTAAGGCAGGGCTGGAGACCCAGTACTTC.

V and J are TRBV3-1 (or the pseudogene TRBV3-2) and TRBJ2-2; D might be TRBD2 (5 bases). With 11 bases removed from V and 4 bases from J, the gap between germline ends came to 14 bases. The V gene's germline CDR1 is LGHDT and CDR2 YNNKEL (reference sequence). The CDR3 is made up of 13 amino acids. This CDR3 reads CAGNKEATGELFF. CDR3 nucleotide sequence: TGTGCCGGAAACAAGGAGGCCACCGGGGAGCTGTTTTTT.

This clone showed up just once. The chain recombines TRBV4-3 with TRBJ2-6; a weak D match, TRBD1 (6 bases). V lost 2 bases to trimming and J lost 0 bases, with 20 bases between them. This CDR3 is 20 amino acids long. The germline V gene encodes CDR1 LGHNA and CDR2 YSLEER. The CDR3 spells CASSQYTNRVPSSGANVLTF. DNA for the CDR3: TGCGCCAGCAGCCAATATACAAACAGGGTACCGAGCTCTGGGGCCAACGTCCTGACTTTC.

V is TRBV5-1 and J is TRBJ2-7, with a possible D match to TRBD2 (6 bases). This CDR3 spans 14 amino acids. V lost 4 bases to trimming and J lost 7 bases, with 18 bases between them. In germline, CDR1 is SGHRS, CDR2 YFSETQ. In nucleotides, the CDR3 is TGCGCCAGCAGCCCGGGACGGCCGGGGGAGGAGCAGTACTTC. Amino acids: CASSPGRPGEEQYF.

This chain joins TRBV11-2 and TRBJ2-3, with D tentatively TRBD2 (7 bases). The CDR3 sequence is 16 residues long. V was pared by 2 bases and J by 6 bases, with 18 bases between. From germline, CDR1 is SGHAT and CDR2 FQNNGV. The CDR3 DNA reads TGTGCCAGCAGCTTATTGGGGGGGGCCCCTCCCGATACGCAGTATTTT. The encoded protein is CASSLLGGAPPDTQYF.

The J gene is TRBJ2-7, the V gene TRBV11-2; D ambiguous. V was shortened by 5 bases and J by 0 bases, with 8 bases between the two germline ends. Germline V gene sequence: CDR1 SGHAT, CDR2 FQNNGV. This CDR3 spans 13 amino acids. The CDR3 nucleotides read TGTGCCAGCAGCCCTTATCCCTCCTACGAGCAGTACTTC. The encoded protein is CASSPYPSYEQYF.

J is TRBJ2-7 and V is TRBV28; TRBD2 matches 9 bases. The length of the CDR3 is 15 residues. The J segment lost 4 bases and the V segment lost 3 bases, leaving 7 bases of the junction unmatched. The germline gives CDR1 MDHEN, CDR2 SYDVKM. The CDR3 spells CASSLPASGTYEQYF. DNA of the CDR3: TGTGCCAGCAGTTTGCCGGCTAGCGGGACATACGAGCAGTACTTC.

A few counts support this clone. The chain has TRBV7-8 and TRBJ1-1; TRBD1 agrees at 7 bases. CDR1 is SGHVS and CDR2 is FQNEAQ in the germline V gene. CDR3 length: 18 amino acids. With 1 base clipped from V and 3 bases from J, the junction kept 14 bases outside the gene matches. Here the CDR3 reads CASSLVVRGTELDTEAFF. CDR3 nucleotides: TGTGCCAGCAGCTTAGTGGTCAGGGGGACAGAGTTGGACACTGAAGCTTTCTTT.

This chain connects TRBV5-1 to TRBJ2-1; possibly TRBD1 for D (5 bases). Trimming cost V 0 bases and J 4 bases, with 8 bases left between them. The CDR3 runs to 14 residues. Germline loops: CDR1 SGHRS, CDR2 YFSETQ. CDR3 sequence (DNA): TGCGCCAGCAGCTTGGAGGGGCCGTACAATGAGCAGTTCTTC. It encodes CASSLEGPYNEQFF.

The chain joins TRBV28 to TRBJ2-1; 10 bases are a match to TRBD2. The junction had 12 bases not matched to a gene; V was cut back by 4 bases and J by 15 bases. This CDR3 region has 14 residues. Germline-derived CDR1 and CDR2 are MDHEN and SYDVKM. CDR3 sequence (DNA): TGTGCCAGCAGTTCGCAGATAGCGGGAGGTCTCGCGTTCTTC. Amino acids: CASSSQIAGGLAFF.

This chain joins TRBV4-3 and TRBJ2-7; 7 nucleotides agree with TRBD1. The CDR3 is 15 amino acids. Trimming cost V 0 bases and J 3 bases; bases outside gene matches: 5. Per the germline V gene, CDR1 is LGHNA and CDR2 is YSLEER. As DNA, the CDR3 is TGCGCCAGCAGCCAAGAGGTAGGACAGGACTACGAGCAGTACTTC. It codes for CASSQEVGQDYEQYF.

The chain employs TRBV14 and TRBJ2-7, with D possibly being TRBD1 (5 bases). The germline gives CDR1 SGHDN, CDR2 FVKESK. Trimming took 0 bases from V and 7 from J, leaving 16 bases between them. The CDR3 has 15 amino acids. The DNA for the CDR3 is TGTGCCAGCAGCCAAGATTGGAGCAGGGCGTATGAGCAGTACTTC. It translates to CASSQDWSRAYEQYF.